This TCR beta chain was captured by sequencing in a study of T cell repertoires in cytomegalovirus infection. On the study more broadly: Both CMV infection and a matching HLA type were indicated by public TCR beta signatures. General study points: There were HLA-C-restricted CMV-specific TCR beta clonotypes dominating the ex vivo response. Cumulative public TCR beta family frequency identified CMV carriers with the relevant HLA.

This clonotype was counted a single time. Its antigen is unidentified. TCRdb passed the reads through MiXCR, listing each CDR3 protein once. The repertoire holds hundreds of thousands of distinct CDR3 sequences, with approximately 24% as singletons. This CDR3 contains 19 residues. V lost 6 bases to trimming and J lost 0 bases; unmatched junction nucleotides: 17. The germline CDR1 and CDR2 sequences are PRHDT and FYEKMQ (reference sequence). This chain links TRBV13 with TRBJ2-3; TRBD1 agrees at 8 bases. The source is a human donor in good health (CMV status not recorded). Some clones in this sample may be carry-over from other donors' samples. The material sequenced was CD8+ T cells from PBMCs. The CDR3 is CASSFGPGTGISSTDTQYF. CDR3 nucleotides: TGTGCCAGCAGTTTTGGGCCTGGGACAGGCATATCTAGCACAGATACGCAGTATTTT.